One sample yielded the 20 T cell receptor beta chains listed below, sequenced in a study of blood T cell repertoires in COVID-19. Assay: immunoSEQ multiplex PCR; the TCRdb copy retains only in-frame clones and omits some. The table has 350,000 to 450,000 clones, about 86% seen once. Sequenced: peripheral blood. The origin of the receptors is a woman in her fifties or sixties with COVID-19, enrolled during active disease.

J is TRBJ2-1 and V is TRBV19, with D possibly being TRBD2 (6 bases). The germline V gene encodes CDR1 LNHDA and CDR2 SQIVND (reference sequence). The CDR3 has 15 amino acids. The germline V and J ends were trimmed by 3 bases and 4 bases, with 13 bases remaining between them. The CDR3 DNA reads TGTGCCAGTAGTATCGGGGACTTCACTTACAATGAGCAGTTCTTC. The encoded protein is CASSIGDFTYNEQFF. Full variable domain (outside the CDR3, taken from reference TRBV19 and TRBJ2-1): DGGITQSPKYLFRKEGQNVTLSCEQNLNHDAMYWYRQDPGQGLRLIYYSQIVNDFQKGDIAEGYSVSREKKESFPLTVTSAQKNPTAFYLCASSIGDFTYNEQFFGPGTRLTVL.

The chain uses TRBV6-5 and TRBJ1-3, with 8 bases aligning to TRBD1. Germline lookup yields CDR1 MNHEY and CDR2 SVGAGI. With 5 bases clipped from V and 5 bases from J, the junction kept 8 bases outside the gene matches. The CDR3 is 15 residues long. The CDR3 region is CASSPGQGTRNTIYF. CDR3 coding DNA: TGTGCCAGCAGTCCTGGACAGGGAACTCGAAACACCATATATTTT.

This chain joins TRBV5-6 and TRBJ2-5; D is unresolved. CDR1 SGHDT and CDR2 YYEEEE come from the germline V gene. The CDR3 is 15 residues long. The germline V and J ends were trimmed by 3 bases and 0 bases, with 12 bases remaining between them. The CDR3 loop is CASSSMSAYQETQYF. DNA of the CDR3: TGTGCCAGCAGCTCCATGTCAGCGTACCAAGAGACCCAGTACTTC.

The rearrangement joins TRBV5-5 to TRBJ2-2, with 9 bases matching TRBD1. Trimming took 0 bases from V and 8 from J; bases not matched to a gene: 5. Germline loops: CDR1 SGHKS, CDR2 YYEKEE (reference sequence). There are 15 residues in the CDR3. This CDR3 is CASSLDRGLMGELFF. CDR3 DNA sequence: TGTGCCAGCAGCTTGGACAGGGGGCTCATGGGGGAGCTGTTTTTT. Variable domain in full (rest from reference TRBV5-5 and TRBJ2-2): DAGVTQSPTHLIKTRGQQVTLRCSPISGHKSVSWYQQVLGQGPQFIFQYYEKEERGRGNFPDRFSARQFPNYSSELNVNALLLGDSALYLCASSLDRGLMGELFFGEGSRLTVL.

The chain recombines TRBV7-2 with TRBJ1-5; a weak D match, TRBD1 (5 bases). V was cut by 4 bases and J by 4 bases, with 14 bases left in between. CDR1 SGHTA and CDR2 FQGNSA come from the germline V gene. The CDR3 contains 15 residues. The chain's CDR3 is CASSSGQVGNQPQHF. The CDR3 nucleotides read TGTGCCAGCAGCTCAGGGCAGGTGGGGAATCAGCCCCAGCATTTT.

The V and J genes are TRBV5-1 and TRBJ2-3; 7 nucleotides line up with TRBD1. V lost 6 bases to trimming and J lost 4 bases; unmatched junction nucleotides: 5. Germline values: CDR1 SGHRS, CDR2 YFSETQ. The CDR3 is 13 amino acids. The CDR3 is CASTEQGADTQYF. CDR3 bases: TGCGCCAGCACGGAGCAGGGGGCAGATACGCAGTATTTT.

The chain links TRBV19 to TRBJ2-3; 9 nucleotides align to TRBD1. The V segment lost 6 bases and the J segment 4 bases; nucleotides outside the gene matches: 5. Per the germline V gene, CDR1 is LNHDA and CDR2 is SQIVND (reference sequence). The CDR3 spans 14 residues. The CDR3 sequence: CASREDRGPDTQYF. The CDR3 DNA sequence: TGTGCCAGTAGAGAGGACAGGGGCCCAGATACGCAGTATTTT.

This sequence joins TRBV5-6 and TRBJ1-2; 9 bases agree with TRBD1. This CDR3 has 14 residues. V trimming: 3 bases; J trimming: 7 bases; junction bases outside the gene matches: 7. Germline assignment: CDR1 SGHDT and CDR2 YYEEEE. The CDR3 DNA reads TGTGCCAGCAGCTACGACAGGGGGAGGACTGGCTACACCTTC. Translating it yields CASSYDRGRTGYTF.

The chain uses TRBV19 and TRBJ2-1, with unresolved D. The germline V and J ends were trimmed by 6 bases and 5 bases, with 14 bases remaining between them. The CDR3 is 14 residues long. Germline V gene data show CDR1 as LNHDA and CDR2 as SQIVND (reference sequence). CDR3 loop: CASRGYPDHNEQFF. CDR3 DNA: TGTGCCAGTAGGGGCTACCCAGATCACAATGAGCAGTTCTTC.

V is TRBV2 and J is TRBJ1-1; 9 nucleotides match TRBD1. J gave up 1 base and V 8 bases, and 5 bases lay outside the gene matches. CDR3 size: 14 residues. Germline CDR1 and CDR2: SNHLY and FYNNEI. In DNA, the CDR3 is TGTGCCAGCGGTTGGGGACAGGGGAACACTGAAGCTTTCTTT. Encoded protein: CASGWGQGNTEAFF.

CDR3 sequence: CASSLGLGAKPYGYTF. The CDR3 coding sequence is TGTGCCAGCAGCCTTGGTCTGGGGGCAAAACCGTATGGCTACACCTTC. The genes are TRBV5-6 and TRBJ1-2, with a weak D call TRBD1 (6 bases). The CDR3 is 16 residues long. V lost 4 bases and J 5 bases, leaving 21 bases between the germline ends. CDR1 and CDR2 from the germline V gene are SGHDT and YYEEEE.

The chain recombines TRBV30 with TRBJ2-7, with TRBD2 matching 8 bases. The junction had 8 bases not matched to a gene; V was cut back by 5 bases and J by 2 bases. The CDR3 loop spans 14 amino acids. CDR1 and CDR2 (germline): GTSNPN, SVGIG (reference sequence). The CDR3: CAWSSGQGTYEQYF. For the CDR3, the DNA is TGTGCCTGGTCTAGCGGGCAGGGGACCTACGAGCAGTACTTC.

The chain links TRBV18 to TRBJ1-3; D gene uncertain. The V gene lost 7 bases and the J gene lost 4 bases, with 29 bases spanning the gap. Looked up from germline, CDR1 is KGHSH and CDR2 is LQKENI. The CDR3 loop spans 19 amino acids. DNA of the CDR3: TGTGCCAGCTTCACGATAAGAGGAACAAGCTTCAAGATGGGAAACACCATATATTTT. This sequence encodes CASFTIRGTSFKMGNTIYF.

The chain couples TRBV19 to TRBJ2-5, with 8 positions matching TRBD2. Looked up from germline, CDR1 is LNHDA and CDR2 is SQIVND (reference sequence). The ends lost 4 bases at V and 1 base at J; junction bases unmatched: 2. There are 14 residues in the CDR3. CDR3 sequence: CASSSGGTQETQYF. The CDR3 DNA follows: TGTGCCAGTAGTAGCGGGGGGACCCAAGAGACCCAGTACTTC.

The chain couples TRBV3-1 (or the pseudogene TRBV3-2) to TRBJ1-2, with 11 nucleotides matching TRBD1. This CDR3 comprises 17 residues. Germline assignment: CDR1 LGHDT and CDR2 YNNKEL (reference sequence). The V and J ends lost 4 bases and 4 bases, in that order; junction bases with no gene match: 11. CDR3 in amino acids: CASSPRTGGDRVYGYTF. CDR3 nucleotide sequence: TGTGCCAGCAGCCCCCGGACAGGGGGCGACAGGGTCTATGGCTACACCTTC.

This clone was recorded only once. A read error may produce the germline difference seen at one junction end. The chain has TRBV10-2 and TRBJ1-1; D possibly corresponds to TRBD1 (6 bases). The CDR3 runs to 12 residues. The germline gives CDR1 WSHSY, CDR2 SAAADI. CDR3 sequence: CASSEGQPRYIF. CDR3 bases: TGCGCCAGCAGTGAGGGACAGCCTCGCTATATCTTT.

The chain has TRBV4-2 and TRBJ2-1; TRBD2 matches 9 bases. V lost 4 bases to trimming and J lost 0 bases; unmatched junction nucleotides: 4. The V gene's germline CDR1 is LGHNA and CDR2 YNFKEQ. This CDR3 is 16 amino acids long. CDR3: CASSRHSGSSYNEQFF. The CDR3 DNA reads TGTGCCAGCAGCCGGCATAGCGGGAGCTCCTACAATGAGCAGTTCTTC.

CDR3 region: CASSPTGVTEAFF. In DNA, the CDR3 is TGTGCCAGCAGTCCTACGGGGGTCACTGAAGCTTTCTTT. This sequence joins TRBV12-3 or TRBV12-4 and TRBJ1-1, with D perhaps matching TRBD1 (5 bases). The CDR3 loop spans 13 amino acids. V lost 5 bases and J 4 bases, leaving 11 bases between the germline ends.

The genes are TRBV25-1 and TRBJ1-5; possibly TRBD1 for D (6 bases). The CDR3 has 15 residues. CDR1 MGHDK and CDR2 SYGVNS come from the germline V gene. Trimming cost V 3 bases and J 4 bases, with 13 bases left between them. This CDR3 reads CASSDTGFENQPQHF. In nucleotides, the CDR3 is TGTGCCAGCAGTGATACAGGGTTCGAGAATCAGCCCCAGCATTTT.

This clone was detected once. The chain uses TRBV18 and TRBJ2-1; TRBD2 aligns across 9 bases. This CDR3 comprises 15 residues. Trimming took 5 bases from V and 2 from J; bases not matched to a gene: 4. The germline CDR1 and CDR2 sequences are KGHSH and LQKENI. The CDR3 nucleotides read TGTGCCAGCTCATCACTAGCGGGTACCTACAATGAGCAGTTCTTC. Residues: CASSSLAGTYNEQFF.